The rows below give T cell receptor beta chains drawn from one sample of a study of metastatic and nonmetastatic thyroid tumors. TCRdb re-analyzed the PCR reads using MiXCR. The sample has around 17,000 clones; roughly 24% are singletons. Sample: adjacent normal tissue. The source of these receptors is a female donor with papillary thyroid cancer or a benign thyroid nodule (not recorded which). Some clones in this sample may be carry-over from other donors' samples. The CDR3 runs from the conserved cysteine through the conserved F or W. Each record gives: clone size, D gene, J gene, V gene, CDR3 DNA, CDR3 protein. D genes are given only for firm matches. A row's size may be missing; if present it is once, few, many or a size class.

size: -
D: TRBD2
J: TRBJ2-1
V: TRBV20-1
DNA: TGCATTCCCGGGGGGTCTAGCGGGGATCACCGAAATGAGCAGTTCTTC
CDR3: CIPGGSSGDHRNEQFF

size: few
D: -
J: TRBJ2-7
V: TRBV11-2
DNA: TGTGCCAGCAGATTCGGGACCAAAGGGCCCTACGAGCAGTACTTC
CDR3: CASRFGTKGPYEQYF

size: -
D: -
J: TRBJ1-2
V: TRBV14
DNA: TGTGCCAGCAGCCAAGTACAGGGCTATGGCTACACCTTC
CDR3: CASSQVQGYGYTF

size: few
D: -
J: TRBJ1-2
V: TRBV6-1
DNA: TGTGCCAGCACCTACAGAGGGTTTGGGGTCTATGGCTACACCTTC
CDR3: CASTYRGFGVYGYTF

size: medium-sized
D: -
J: TRBJ2-1
V: TRBV20-1
DNA: TGCAGTGCTAGAGAAGCGACTAGATCCCACAATGAGCAGTTCTTC
CDR3: CSAREATRSHNEQFF

size: -
D: -
J: TRBJ1-5
V: TRBV6-1
DNA: TGTGCCAGCAGTGAAGCGCCTCGTCAGCCCCAGCATTTT
CDR3: CASSEAPRQPQHF

size: few
D: -
J: TRBJ1-4
V: TRBV6-1
DNA: TGTGCCAGCAGACAGGGAGGAGGTAATGAAAAACTGTTTTTT
CDR3: CASRQGGGNEKLFF

size: -
D: TRBD2
J: TRBJ2-1
V: TRBV20-1
DNA: TGCAGTGCTAGGGGCTCCGGGACTAGCGGGAGTTTGAATGAGCAGTTCTTC
CDR3: CSARGSGTSGSLNEQFF

size: -
D: -
J: TRBJ2-7
V: TRBV7-9
DNA: TGTGCCAGCAGCTTCGGTCCAACCCACGAGCAGTACTTC
CDR3: CASSFGPTHEQYF

size: -
D: -
J: TRBJ1-2
V: TRBV12-3/TRBV12-4
DNA: TGTGCCAGCAGTATAACGGGGGTGGGCTATGGCTACACCTTC
CDR3: CASSITGVGYGYTF

size: -
D: TRBD2
J: TRBJ2-3
V: TRBV7-9
DNA: TGTGCCAGCAGCTTTGGCGGGAGGGAAGATATGCAGTATTTT
CDR3: CASSFGGREDMQYF

size: -
D: -
J: TRBJ1-5
V: TRBV20-1
DNA: TGCAGTGCAGTAGAGCAGGGATATAGCAATCAGCCCCAGCATTTT
CDR3: CSAVEQGYSNQPQHF

size: few
D: -
J: TRBJ2-6
V: TRBV11-2
DNA: TGTGCCAGCAGCTTAACGGGAGCTGGGGCCAACGTCCTGACTTTC
CDR3: CASSLTGAGANVLTF

size: few
D: -
J: TRBJ1-2
V: TRBV20-1
DNA: TGCAGTGCTAGGTCGTGGGACACACTGCTTGGTGGCTACACCTTC
CDR3: CSARSWDTLLGGYTF

size: few
D: -
J: TRBJ1-5
V: TRBV20-1
DNA: TGCAGTGCTAGTTTGGGGGATCAGCCCCAGCATTTT
CDR3: CSASLGDQPQHF

size: few
D: -
J: TRBJ2-1
V: TRBV7-3
DNA: TGTGCCAGCAGCTTTAGGCAGGGGTTAAGAAATGAGCAGTTCTTC
CDR3: CASSFRQGLRNEQFF

size: few
D: -
J: TRBJ2-5
V: TRBV6-1
DNA: TGTGCCAGCAGGGTGGGCTACCAAGAGACCCAGTACTTC
CDR3: CASRVGYQETQYF

size: -
D: TRBD2
J: TRBJ2-3
V: TRBV11-2
DNA: TGTGCCAGCAGCTGGACTAGCGGGAACACAGATACGCAGTATTTT
CDR3: CASSWTSGNTDTQYF

size: -
D: TRBD2
J: TRBJ2-7
V: TRBV2
DNA: TGTGCCAGCAGTGGACAGGGAATAGCGGGAGGAGGCTACGAGCAGTACTTC
CDR3: CASSGQGIAGGGYEQYF